A selection of T cell receptor beta chains follows, all from one sample in a study of blood T cell repertoires in COVID-19. The protocol was immunoSEQ multiplex PCR, while the TCRdb copy is restricted to in-frame clones and leaves out a portion. This repertoire shows more than 250,000 clones, 88% found once; its top ten account for 1.6%. Specimen: peripheral blood. Source of these receptors: a young woman with COVID-19, enrolled during active disease. Each CDR3 is given with its conserved first and last residue. D genes are given only for firm matches. Part of the rows lack a size; the others show once, few, many or a class for expanded clones.

clone size: .; D gene: .; V gene: TRBV6-1; J gene: TRBJ2-3; CDR3 DNA: TGTGCCAGCAGTGACCGGGACTTCCTAGATACGCAGTATTTT; CDR3 protein: CASSDRDFLDTQYF
clone size: once; D gene: TRBD1; V gene: TRBV6-4; J gene: TRBJ1-6; CDR3 DNA: TGTGCCAGCAGCCGATCCAGGACAGGGGCCCTGAATTCACCCCTCCACTTT; CDR3 protein: CASSRSRTGALNSPLHF
clone size: .; D gene: .; V gene: TRBV30; J gene: TRBJ2-2; CDR3 DNA: TGTGCCTGGAGTGGGGCTCCCACCGGGGAGCTGTTTTTT; CDR3 protein: CAWSGAPTGELFF
clone size: .; D gene: .; V gene: TRBV18; J gene: TRBJ1-1; CDR3 DNA: TGTGCCAGCTCACTTCAAACGGGAATGAACACTGAAGCTTTCTTT; CDR3 protein: CASSLQTGMNTEAFF
clone size: .; D gene: TRBD2; V gene: TRBV14; J gene: TRBJ2-5; CDR3 DNA: TGTGCCAGCAGCCAACTAGCGGGGGGTGAAGAGACCCAGTACTTC; CDR3 protein: CASSQLAGGEETQYF
clone size: .; D gene: TRBD1; V gene: TRBV5-1; J gene: TRBJ1-3; CDR3 DNA: TGCGCCAGCAGCCGGGACAGGGGTGACGGCGCTGGAAACACCATATATTTT; CDR3 protein: CASSRDRGDGAGNTIYF
clone size: .; D gene: .; V gene: TRBV6-5; J gene: TRBJ1-1; CDR3 DNA: TGTGCCAGCAGTTACGCGGGGCCCAACACTGAAGCTTTCTTT; CDR3 protein: CASSYAGPNTEAFF
clone size: .; D gene: .; V gene: TRBV6-5; J gene: TRBJ1-1; CDR3 DNA: TGTGCCAGCAGCAGGCAGCTAAACACTGAAGCTTTCTTT; CDR3 protein: CASSRQLNTEAFF
clone size: .; D gene: .; V gene: TRBV24-1; J gene: TRBJ2-1; CDR3 DNA: TGTGCCACCAGTTCCCGGGATGAGCAGTTCTTC; CDR3 protein: CATSSRDEQFF
clone size: .; D gene: .; V gene: TRBV5-4; J gene: TRBJ1-2; CDR3 DNA: TGTGCCAGCAGCTCTGGTACCGGTGGTTATACCTTC; CDR3 protein: CASSSGTGGYTF
clone size: .; D gene: TRBD1; V gene: TRBV29-1; J gene: TRBJ1-2; CDR3 DNA: TGCAGCGTTGAGGACAGGGGGAACGGCTACACCTTC; CDR3 protein: CSVEDRGNGYTF
clone size: .; D gene: TRBD1; V gene: TRBV5-1; J gene: TRBJ2-3; CDR3 DNA: TGCGCCAGCAGGGAAATGACAGGGGACTCAGATACGCAGTATTTT; CDR3 protein: CASREMTGDSDTQYF
clone size: .; D gene: TRBD1; V gene: TRBV7-9; J gene: TRBJ1-5; CDR3 DNA: TGTGCCAGCAGCTCACAGGGGGCCAGCAATCAGCCCCAGCATTTT; CDR3 protein: CASSSQGASNQPQHF
clone size: few; D gene: TRBD2; V gene: TRBV6-7; J gene: TRBJ2-5; CDR3 DNA: TGTGCCAGAAAACCACCTACGGGGGGGCAAGAGACCCAGTACTTC; CDR3 protein: CARKPPTGGQETQYF
clone size: .; D gene: TRBD2; V gene: TRBV6-5; J gene: TRBJ2-7; CDR3 DNA: TGTGCCAGCAGTTACTCGGAAGCGGGAAACTACGAGCAGTACTTC; CDR3 protein: CASSYSEAGNYEQYF
clone size: .; D gene: TRBD2; V gene: TRBV15; J gene: TRBJ2-1; CDR3 DNA: TGTGCCACCAGCAGGCCTACTGCGGGGGGTCACGGTTACGAGCAGTTCTTC; CDR3 protein: CATSRPTAGGHGYEQFF
clone size: .; D gene: .; V gene: TRBV27; J gene: TRBJ1-4; CDR3 DNA: TGTGCCAGTGGGGGCGGGGGGCCTGAAAAACTGTTTTTT; CDR3 protein: CASGGGGPEKLFF
clone size: .; D gene: TRBD1; V gene: TRBV2; J gene: TRBJ1-1; CDR3 DNA: TGTGCCAGCGATCCGGACAGGGACACTGAAGCTTTCTTT; CDR3 protein: CASDPDRDTEAFF
clone size: .; D gene: .; V gene: TRBV4-3; J gene: TRBJ1-2; CDR3 DNA: TGCGCCAGCAGCCAAGATCCCCAGGGAAGCTACACCTTC; CDR3 protein: CASSQDPQGSYTF
clone size: .; D gene: .; V gene: TRBV5-4; J gene: TRBJ1-4; CDR3 DNA: TGTGCCAGCAGTTATGGCCTTGCAACTAATGAAAAACTGTTTTTT; CDR3 protein: CASSYGLATNEKLFF
clone size: .; D gene: TRBD1; V gene: TRBV4-2; J gene: TRBJ1-2; CDR3 DNA: TGTGCCAGCAGCCAAGTGTGGCAGGGGGTATCTGACGGCTACACCTTC; CDR3 protein: CASSQVWQGVSDGYTF
clone size: .; D gene: .; V gene: TRBV5-4; J gene: TRBJ2-5; CDR3 DNA: TGTGCCAGCAGCTTGTTCAGGGGAAGCGAGACCCAGTACTTC; CDR3 protein: CASSLFRGSETQYF
clone size: .; D gene: .; V gene: TRBV6-5; J gene: TRBJ1-2; CDR3 DNA: TGTGCCAGCAGTTACCTACTCCAGGGAGGCGACTATGGCTACACCTTC; CDR3 protein: CASSYLLQGGDYGYTF
clone size: .; D gene: .; V gene: TRBV28; J gene: TRBJ1-3; CDR3 DNA: TGTGCCAGCAGTACGAGGAACACCATATATTTT; CDR3 protein: CASSTRNTIYF
clone size: few; D gene: .; V gene: TRBV19; J gene: TRBJ2-1; CDR3 DNA: TGTGCCAGTAGTCTGGGTGCTTACAGGGTTGACAATGAGCAGTTCTTC; CDR3 protein: CASSLGAYRVDNEQFF
clone size: .; D gene: TRBD1; V gene: TRBV29-1; J gene: TRBJ1-2; CDR3 DNA: TGCAGCGTTGTATGGACAGGGAGGCTGAGTGGCTACACCTTC; CDR3 protein: CSVVWTGRLSGYTF
clone size: .; D gene: .; V gene: TRBV14; J gene: TRBJ1-2; CDR3 DNA: TGTGCCAGCAGCCAAGATAGTGGGACTTTTTGGGGCTACACCTTC; CDR3 protein: CASSQDSGTFWGYTF
clone size: .; D gene: .; V gene: TRBV4-3; J gene: TRBJ1-1; CDR3 DNA: TGCGCCAGCAGCCGTTCAGAGGGTTTGGGCACTGAAGCTTTCTTT; CDR3 protein: CASSRSEGLGTEAFF
clone size: .; D gene: .; V gene: TRBV5-1; J gene: TRBJ2-3; CDR3 DNA: TGCGCCAGCGGGGGGGGGCCTACAGATACGCAGTATTTT; CDR3 protein: CASGGGPTDTQYF
clone size: once; D gene: TRBD2; V gene: TRBV2; J gene: TRBJ2-5; CDR3 DNA: TGTGCCAGCAGTCAACGGGGACTAGCTGAAGAGACCCAGTACTTC; CDR3 protein: CASSQRGLAEETQYF
clone size: once; D gene: TRBD1; V gene: TRBV6-4; J gene: TRBJ2-1; CDR3 DNA: TGTGCCAGCAGTCGGACAGGGTTGAGCAATGAGCAGTTCTTC; CDR3 protein: CASSRTGLSNEQFF
clone size: .; D gene: TRBD1; V gene: TRBV18; J gene: TRBJ1-2; CDR3 DNA: TGTGCCAGCTCACCTCGGACAGGGGTTGTTGGAGGCTACACCTTC; CDR3 protein: CASSPRTGVVGGYTF
clone size: .; D gene: TRBD1; V gene: TRBV4-1; J gene: TRBJ2-5; CDR3 DNA: TGCGCCAGCAGCCTATCGCGGACAGGGGGAAAGGAGACCCAGTACTTC; CDR3 protein: CASSLSRTGGKETQYF
clone size: .; D gene: TRBD2; V gene: TRBV11-2; J gene: TRBJ2-5; CDR3 DNA: TGTGCCAGCAGCCGCGGGAGGACTAGCGGACGACCACAAGAGACCCAGTACTTC; CDR3 protein: CASSRGRTSGRPQETQYF
clone size: .; D gene: TRBD1; V gene: TRBV19; J gene: TRBJ1-5; CDR3 DNA: TGTGCCAGTAGGAAATATAACAGGGGGGATCAGCCCCAGCATTTT; CDR3 protein: CASRKYNRGDQPQHF
clone size: .; D gene: TRBD1; V gene: TRBV5-4; J gene: TRBJ2-7; CDR3 DNA: TGTGCCAGCAGCCAAGGGACAGATATATACGAGCAGTACTTC; CDR3 protein: CASSQGTDIYEQYF
clone size: .; D gene: .; V gene: TRBV5-1; J gene: TRBJ1-4; CDR3 DNA: TGCGCCAGCAGCCCCTCGGTTTCAACTAATGAAAAACTGTTTTTT; CDR3 protein: CASSPSVSTNEKLFF
clone size: .; D gene: TRBD1; V gene: TRBV10-1; J gene: TRBJ1-4; CDR3 DNA: TGCGCCAGCAGAACAGGGGGTCCCCCGGCAACTAATGAAAAACTGTTTTTT; CDR3 protein: CASRTGGPPATNEKLFF
clone size: .; D gene: .; V gene: TRBV5-1; J gene: TRBJ1-2; CDR3 DNA: TGCGCCAGCAGGTTAGACAGCTCCTATGGCTACACCTTC; CDR3 protein: CASRLDSSYGYTF
clone size: .; D gene: TRBD1; V gene: TRBV5-1; J gene: TRBJ2-2; CDR3 DNA: TGCGCCAGCAGCTGGGACAGGGGGCAAATCGGGGAGCTGTTTTTT; CDR3 protein: CASSWDRGQIGELFF
clone size: .; D gene: TRBD2; V gene: TRBV10-3; J gene: TRBJ2-3; CDR3 DNA: TGTGCCATCAGTGACCCGGGACTAGCAAGGTCAGATACGCAGTATTTT; CDR3 protein: CAISDPGLARSDTQYF